A selection of T cell receptor beta chains follows, all from one sample in a study of tumor-infiltrating lymphocytes in localized non-small cell lung cancer. Using immunoSEQ multiplex PCR, the repertoire was profiled, and TCRdb retains in-frame clones only, with some absent. The sample includes over 15,000 clones, roughly 72% of them seen just once. Input material: lung tumor tissue. Receptor source: a human donor with non-small cell lung cancer. The CDR3 runs from the conserved cysteine through the conserved F or W. Each record gives: D gene, clone size, J gene, V gene, CDR3 DNA, CDR3 protein. D genes are given only for firm matches. Clone size, where shown, is once, few, many, or a class for clones that have expanded.

>.|.|TRBJ2-2|TRBV7-3
TGTGCCAGCAGCTCAAGTGTCGGGGAGCTGTTTTTT
CASSSSVGELFF
>.|few|TRBJ1-2|TRBV5-1
TGCGCCAGCAGCCTATACTCGACAGGTCTCGGCTTCTTC
CASSLYSTGLGFF
>.|.|TRBJ2-1|TRBV7-2
TGTGCCAGCAGCTTAGGGGTAGAGGGGGTCGGATTCTTC
CASSLGVEGVGFF
>.|few|TRBJ2-1|TRBV7-3
TGTGCCAGCAGCGACAGGTCTGGTGAGCAGTTCTTC
CASSDRSGEQFF
>TRBD1|.|TRBJ1-2|TRBV6-5
TGTGCCAGCAGTTACGTGGGACAGGGTAAAGGCTACACCTTC
CASSYVGQGKGYTF
>TRBD1|.|TRBJ1-2|TRBV5-4
TGTGCCAGCAGCCTAATGCCGGGACAGGGGGCGGGCTACACCTTC
CASSLMPGQGAGYTF
>TRBD2|few|TRBJ2-1|TRBV28
TGTGCCAGCAGTTCGACTGGACTAGCGGGGCCCTACAATGAGCAGTTCTTC
CASSSTGLAGPYNEQFF
>.|.|TRBJ1-1|TRBV18
TGTGCCAGCTCACTCCGGGAAGAAGCTTTCTTT
CASSLREEAFF
>.|few|TRBJ1-3|TRBV7-9
TGTGCCAGCAGCTTAGTAGGAATCTCTGGAAACACCATATATTTT
CASSLVGISGNTIYF
>.|.|TRBJ2-3|TRBV9
TGTGCCAGCAGCGGAAGAACAGGGTCCGGTACAGATACGCAGTATTTT
CASSGRTGSGTDTQYF
>TRBD1|.|TRBJ2-7|TRBV5-4
TGTGCCACCGGGAGACAGGGGGCAAGCGAGCAGTACTTC
CATGRQGASEQYF
>.|.|TRBJ2-3|TRBV28
TGTGCCAGCAGTTTGGGAGATACGCAGTATTTT
CASSLGDTQYF
>.|.|TRBJ2-5|TRBV5-4
TGTGCCAGCACCCAAGGGGGGGGGCGGCAAGAGACCCAGTACTTC
CASTQGGGRQETQYF
>TRBD2|.|TRBJ2-3|TRBV7-2
TGTGCCAGCAGCTTAAGCGGGAGCCACACAGATACGCAGTATTTT
CASSLSGSHTDTQYF
>TRBD2|.|TRBJ2-1|TRBV19
TGTGCCAGTCGGCGGGAGAGGGGAGACAATGAGCAGTTCTTC
CASRRERGDNEQFF
>.|.|TRBJ2-7|TRBV7-2
TGTGCCAGCAGCTTAAGGGGAGGCCAGGGTTCCTACGAGCAGTACTTC
CASSLRGGQGSYEQYF
>TRBD1|.|TRBJ2-3|TRBV7-7
TGTGCTAGCAGCTTAGGGGGGACAGGGGCAGATACGCAGTATTTT
CASSLGGTGADTQYF
>.|.|TRBJ1-2|TRBV4-3
TGCGCCAGCAGCCAAGCGTGGGATGGCTATGGCTACACCTTC
CASSQAWDGYGYTF
>.|.|TRBJ1-2|TRBV7-8
TGTGCCAGCAGCTTAGAGCCCTGGGGCCCTCAGGGCTACACCTTC
CASSLEPWGPQGYTF
>.|.|TRBJ2-1|TRBV7-3
TGTGCCAGCCGGATCCGGAATGAGCAGTTCTTC
CASRIRNEQFF
>TRBD1|once|TRBJ1-3|TRBV7-9
TGTGCCAGCAGCTTGGCAGGGGGTAGTGGAAACACCATATATTTT
CASSLAGGSGNTIYF
>.|once|TRBJ1-2|TRBV6-5
TGTGCCAGCAGTTGGACCGCGAACGGCAACTATGGCTACACCTTC
CASSWTANGNYGYTF
>TRBD1|.|TRBJ1-2|TRBV6-1
TGTGCCAGCAGTTTGGACAGGGCGGGTGGCTACACCTTC
CASSLDRAGGYTF
>.|.|TRBJ2-7|TRBV28
TGTGCCAGCAGCCCCCCAAGGGGGGGCCAGGACGAGCAGTACTTC
CASSPPRGGQDEQYF
>.|.|TRBJ2-2|TRBV4-1
TGCGCCAGCAGCCATCCGAGGGGTCAGGCGAACACCGGGGAGCTGTTTTTT
CASSHPRGQANTGELFF
>.|.|TRBJ2-4|TRBV19
TGTGCCAGTAGCGACTTTCGTATTAAAAACATTCAGTACTTC
CASSDFRIKNIQYF
>.|.|TRBJ1-2|TRBV30
TGTGTGTTAGGGGGATTCTATGGCTACACCTTC
CVLGGFYGYTF
>TRBD1|.|TRBJ2-7|TRBV9
TGTGCCAGCAGCGTTGAAGGGGACAGCGGCTACGAGCAGTACTTC
CASSVEGDSGYEQYF
>TRBD1|few|TRBJ2-7|TRBV25-1
TGTGCCAGCAGTGATCCAAGACAGGGGGGAGGGGTGGAGCAGTACTTC
CASSDPRQGGGVEQYF
>TRBD2|.|TRBJ2-4|TRBV6-1
TGTGCCATTCGACTAGCGGGAGGGCCCGACATTCAGTACTTC
CAIRLAGGPDIQYF
>.|.|TRBJ2-7|TRBV7-2
TGTGCCAGCAGCTCACACAGGACCACGTACTCCTACGAGCAGTACTTC
CASSSHRTTYSYEQYF
>.|.|TRBJ2-7|TRBV9
TGTGCCAGCAGCGTGGGGGACTCTAGGGTCGAGCAGTACTTC
CASSVGDSRVEQYF
>.|.|TRBJ2-4|TRBV11-2
TGTGCCAGCAGCTTAGCGTCGACCCCCCACCAGTACTTC
CASSLASTPHQYF
>.|few|TRBJ2-1|TRBV4-2
TGTGCCAGCAGTAACTTGGGGAATGAGCAGTTCTTC
CASSNLGNEQFF
>TRBD1|.|TRBJ1-5|TRBV6-1
TGTGCCAGCAGTGAAGGAGGGACAGCTGATAGCAATCAGCCCCAGCATTTT
CASSEGGTADSNQPQHF
>.|.|TRBJ1-1|TRBV10-2
TGCGCCAGCAGTGAGTCAGATGGTATGAACACTGAAGCTTTCTTT
CASSESDGMNTEAFF
>.|.|TRBJ2-1|TRBV27
TGTGCCAGCAGTTTAAGTTATGGGAATGAGCAGTTCTTC
CASSLSYGNEQFF
>.|.|TRBJ1-5|TRBV6-1
TGTGCCAGCAGTGAGCGGGAGCAGGGGTCCCAGCCCCAGCATTTT
CASSEREQGSQPQHF
>.|.|TRBJ2-5|TRBV7-9
TGTGCCCAGCAAACGGCAAAGGCGGAGACCCAGTACTTC
CAQQTAKAETQYF
>TRBD1|.|TRBJ2-1|TRBV2
TGTGCCAGCAGTGGCCGACAGGGGGGGAGCAATGAGCAGTTCTTC
CASSGRQGGSNEQFF
>.|.|TRBJ1-5|TRBV5-6
TGTGCCAGCAGCTTGTGGGCAGGGGTGAATCAGCCCCAGCATTTT
CASSLWAGVNQPQHF
>.|once|TRBJ1-3|TRBV2
TGTGCCAGCAGTCCCTTACTCGACAGACCTGGAAACACCATATATTTT
CASSPLLDRPGNTIYF
>.|.|TRBJ2-3|TRBV11-2
TGTGCCAGCAGCCGAACTCTAGCGTTTAGCACAGATACGCAGTATTTT
CASSRTLAFSTDTQYF
>.|.|TRBJ1-1|TRBV7-2
TGTGCCAGCAGCTTAGCGTACACTGAAGCTTTCTTT
CASSLAYTEAFF
>.|.|TRBJ2-3|TRBV6-1
TGTGCCAGCAGTGAACGAAAGGGGTGGTCTAGCACAGATACGCAGTATTTT
CASSERKGWSSTDTQYF
>.|.|TRBJ2-7|TRBV4-3
TGCGCCAGCAGCCAAGATCGCTGGACCGAGCAGTACTTC
CASSQDRWTEQYF
>.|few|TRBJ2-5|TRBV12-1
TGTGCCAGCAGCTTTAGAGTGGGGGCCCAGTACTTC
CASSFRVGAQYF
>TRBD1|few|TRBJ1-2|TRBV19
TGTGCCAGTAGTACGGGACAGGTCTATAACTATGGCTACACCTTC
CASSTGQVYNYGYTF
>.|.|TRBJ2-4|TRBV28
TGTGCCAGCAGTACCCAAGACTTAGAAATAGCCAAAAACATTCAGTACTTC
CASSTQDLEIAKNIQYF
>.|.|TRBJ1-5|TRBV19
TGTGCCAGTAGTATAGCCCGAAATCAGCCCCAGCATTTT
CASSIARNQPQHF
>.|few|TRBJ1-2|TRBV2
TGTGCCCGCGGTGGGGGCAACTATGGCTACACCTTC
CARGGGNYGYTF
>.|once|TRBJ2-3|TRBV7-3
TGTGCCAGCAGCTTAATAGCGGTCCTCACAGATACGCAGTATTTT
CASSLIAVLTDTQYF
>TRBD1|.|TRBJ2-7|TRBV27
TGTGCCAGCAGTTGGACAGGGGGGATCAGGAACGAGCAGTACTTC
CASSWTGGIRNEQYF